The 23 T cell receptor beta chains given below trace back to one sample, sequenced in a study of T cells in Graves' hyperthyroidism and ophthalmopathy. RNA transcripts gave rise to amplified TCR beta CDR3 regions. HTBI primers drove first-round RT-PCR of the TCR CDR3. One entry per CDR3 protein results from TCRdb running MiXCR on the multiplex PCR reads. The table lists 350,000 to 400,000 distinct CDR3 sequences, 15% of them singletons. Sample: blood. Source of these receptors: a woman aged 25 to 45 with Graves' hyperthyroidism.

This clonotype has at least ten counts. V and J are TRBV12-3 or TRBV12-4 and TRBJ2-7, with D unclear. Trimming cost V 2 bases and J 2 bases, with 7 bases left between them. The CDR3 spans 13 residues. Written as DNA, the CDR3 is TGTGCCAGCAGTTTACGAACCCCCTACGAGCAGTACTTC. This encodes CASSLRTPYEQYF.

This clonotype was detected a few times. The DNA of the CDR3 is TGTGCCAGCAGCTTAGCGGGATCTATAGATACGCAGTATTTT. Its protein is CASSLAGSIDTQYF. This rearrangement joins TRBV7-9 to TRBJ2-3; D is ambiguous. The V and J ends lost 0 bases and 5 bases respectively, with 9 bases between them. This CDR3 spans 14 amino acids. CDR1 is SEHNR, CDR2 FQNEAQ, per germline (reference sequence).

CDR3 sequence (DNA): TGTGCCAGCAGGGTGGCTAGCGGGAACAATGAGCAGTTCTTC. Translating gives CASRVASGNNEQFF. This chain connects TRBV2 to TRBJ2-1, with 9 positions matching TRBD2. The CDR3 is 14 amino acids. J was trimmed by 5 bases and V by 6 bases; bases with no gene match: 5. CDR1 SNHLY and CDR2 FYNNEI come from the germline V gene.

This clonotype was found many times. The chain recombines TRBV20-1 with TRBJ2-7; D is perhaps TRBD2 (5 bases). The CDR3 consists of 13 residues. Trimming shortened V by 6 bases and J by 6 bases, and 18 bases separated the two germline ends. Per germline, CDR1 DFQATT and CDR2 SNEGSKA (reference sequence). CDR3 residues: CSAARQDLGEQYF. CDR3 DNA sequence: TGCAGTGCCGCGAGGCAGGACTTAGGCGAGCAGTACTTC.

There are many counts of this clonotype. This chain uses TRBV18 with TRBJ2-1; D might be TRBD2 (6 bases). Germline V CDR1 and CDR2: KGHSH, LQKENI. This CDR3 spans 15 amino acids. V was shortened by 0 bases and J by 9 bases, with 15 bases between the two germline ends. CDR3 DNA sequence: TGTGCCAGCTCACCACCGGGAGGCCCATCGGGTGAGCAGTTCTTC. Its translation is CASSPPGGPSGEQFF.

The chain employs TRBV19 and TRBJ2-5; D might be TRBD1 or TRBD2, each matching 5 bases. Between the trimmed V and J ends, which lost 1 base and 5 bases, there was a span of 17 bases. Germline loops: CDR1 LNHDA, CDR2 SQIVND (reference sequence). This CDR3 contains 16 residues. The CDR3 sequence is CASSIGRDRYSETQYF. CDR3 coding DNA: TGTGCCAGTAGTATAGGTCGGGACCGGTATTCGGAGACCCAGTACTTC.

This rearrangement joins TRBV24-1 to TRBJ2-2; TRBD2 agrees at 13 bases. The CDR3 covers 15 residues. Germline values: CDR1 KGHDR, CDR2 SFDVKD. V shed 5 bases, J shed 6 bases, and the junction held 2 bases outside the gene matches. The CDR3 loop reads CATSGLAGGPGELFF. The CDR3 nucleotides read TGTGCCACCAGTGGACTAGCGGGAGGACCCGGGGAGCTGTTTTTT.

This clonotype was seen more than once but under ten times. This chain's CDR3 is CASSVEGLAVSGNTIYF. The CDR3 coding sequence is TGTGCCAGCAGCGTAGAGGGATTAGCAGTCTCTGGAAACACCATATATTTT. The V and J genes are TRBV9 and TRBJ1-3, with unresolved D. Germline V gene lookup returns CDR1 SGDLS and CDR2 YYNGEE. With 0 bases removed from V and 0 bases from J, the gap between germline ends came to 13 bases. CDR3 length equals 17 residues.

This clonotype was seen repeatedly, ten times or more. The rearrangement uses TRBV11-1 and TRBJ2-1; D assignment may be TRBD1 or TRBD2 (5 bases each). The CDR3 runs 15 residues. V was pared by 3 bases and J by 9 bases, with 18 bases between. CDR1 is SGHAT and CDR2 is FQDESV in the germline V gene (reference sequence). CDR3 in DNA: TGTGCCAGCAGCTTGGGAATTCGGGACGAAGGTGAGCAGTTCTTC. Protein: CASSLGIRDEGEQFF.

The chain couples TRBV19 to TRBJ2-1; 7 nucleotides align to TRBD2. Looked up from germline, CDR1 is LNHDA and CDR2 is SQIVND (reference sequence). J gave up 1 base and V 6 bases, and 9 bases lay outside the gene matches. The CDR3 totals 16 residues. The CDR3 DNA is TGTGCCAGTAGCACAGAACCGGGACTATCCTACAATGAGCAGTTCTTC. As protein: CASSTEPGLSYNEQFF.

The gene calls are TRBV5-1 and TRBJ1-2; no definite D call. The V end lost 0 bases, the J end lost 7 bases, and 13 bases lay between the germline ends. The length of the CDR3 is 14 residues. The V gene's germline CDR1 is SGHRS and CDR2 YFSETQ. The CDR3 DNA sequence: TGCGCCAGCAGCTTGGGGGGTGATCCTCCTGGCTACACCTTC. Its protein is CASSLGGDPPGYTF.

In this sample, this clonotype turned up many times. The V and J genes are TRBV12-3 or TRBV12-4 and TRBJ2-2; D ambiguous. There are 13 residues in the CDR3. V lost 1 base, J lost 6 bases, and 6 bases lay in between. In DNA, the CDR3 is TGTGCCAGCAGTTTAGAAAGTGCCGGGGAGCTGTTTTTT. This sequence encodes CASSLESAGELFF.

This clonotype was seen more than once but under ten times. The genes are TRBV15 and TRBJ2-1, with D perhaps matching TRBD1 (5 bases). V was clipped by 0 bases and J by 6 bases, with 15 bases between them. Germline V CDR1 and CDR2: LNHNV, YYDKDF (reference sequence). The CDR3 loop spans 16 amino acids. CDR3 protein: CATSRDGQGVINEQFF. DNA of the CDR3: TGTGCCACCAGCAGAGATGGGCAGGGTGTTATCAATGAGCAGTTCTTC.

This chain's CDR3 is CASSEFGATWFF. Here the CDR3 DNA reads TGTGCCAGCAGTGAATTCGGGGCGACCTGGTTCTTC. The chain links TRBV6-1 to TRBJ2-1; D is perhaps TRBD1 or TRBD2 (5 bases each). This CDR3 region has 12 residues. Germline-derived CDR1 and CDR2 are MNHNS and SASEGT. V was clipped by 2 bases and J by 15 bases, with 14 bases between them.

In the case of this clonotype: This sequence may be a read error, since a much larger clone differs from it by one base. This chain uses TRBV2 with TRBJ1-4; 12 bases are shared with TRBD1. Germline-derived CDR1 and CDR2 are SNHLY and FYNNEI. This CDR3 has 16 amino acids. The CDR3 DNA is TGTGCCAGCAGTCCCGGGACAGGGGGCAATAATGAAAAACTGTCTTTT. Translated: CASSPGTGGNNEKLSF.

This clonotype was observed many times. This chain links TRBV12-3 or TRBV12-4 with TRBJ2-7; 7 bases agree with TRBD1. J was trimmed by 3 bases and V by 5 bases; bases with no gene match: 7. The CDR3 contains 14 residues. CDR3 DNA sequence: TGTGCCAGCAGTGAGGACAGGCAGAACTACGAGCAGTACTTC. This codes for CASSEDRQNYEQYF.

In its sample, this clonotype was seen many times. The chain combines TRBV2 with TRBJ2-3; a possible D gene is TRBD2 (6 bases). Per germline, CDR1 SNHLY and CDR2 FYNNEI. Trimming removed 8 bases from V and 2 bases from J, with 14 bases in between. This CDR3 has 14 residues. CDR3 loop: CASRIAVITDTQYF. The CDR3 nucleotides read TGTGCCAGCCGTATAGCGGTTATCACAGATACGCAGTATTTT.

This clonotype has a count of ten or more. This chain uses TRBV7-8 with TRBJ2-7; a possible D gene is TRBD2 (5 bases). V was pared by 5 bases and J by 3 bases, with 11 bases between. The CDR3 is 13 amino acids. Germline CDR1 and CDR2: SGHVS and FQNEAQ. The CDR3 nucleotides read TGTGCCAGCAGCCCTCTAGGGAGCTACGAGCAGTACTTC. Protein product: CASSPLGSYEQYF.

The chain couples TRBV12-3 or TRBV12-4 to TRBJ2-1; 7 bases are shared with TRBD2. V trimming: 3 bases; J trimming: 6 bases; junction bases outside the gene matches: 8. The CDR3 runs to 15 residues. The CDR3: CASSLGVGGVNEQFF. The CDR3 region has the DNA TGTGCCAGCAGTTTGGGGGTGGGAGGGGTCAATGAGCAGTTCTTC.

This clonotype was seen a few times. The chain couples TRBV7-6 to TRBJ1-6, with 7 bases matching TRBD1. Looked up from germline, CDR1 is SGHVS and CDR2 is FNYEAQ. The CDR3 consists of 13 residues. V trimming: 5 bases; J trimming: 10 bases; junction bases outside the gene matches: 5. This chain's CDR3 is CASSPRTGSPLHF. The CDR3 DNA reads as TGTGCCAGCAGCCCTAGGACAGGATCACCCCTCCACTTT.

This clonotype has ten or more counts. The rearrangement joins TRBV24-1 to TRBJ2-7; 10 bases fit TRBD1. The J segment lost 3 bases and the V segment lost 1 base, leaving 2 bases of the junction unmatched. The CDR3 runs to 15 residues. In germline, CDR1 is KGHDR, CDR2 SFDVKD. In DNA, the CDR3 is TGTGCCACCAGTGATTTTTGGGACAGGGGCTACGAGCAGTACTTC. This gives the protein CATSDFWDRGYEQYF.

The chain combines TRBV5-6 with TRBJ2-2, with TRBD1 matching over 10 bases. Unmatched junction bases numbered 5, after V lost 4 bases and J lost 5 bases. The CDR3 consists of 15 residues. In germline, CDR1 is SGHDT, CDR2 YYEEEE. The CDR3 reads CASSRDRGGTGELFF. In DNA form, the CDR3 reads TGTGCCAGCAGCAGGGACAGGGGAGGAACCGGGGAGCTGTTTTTT.

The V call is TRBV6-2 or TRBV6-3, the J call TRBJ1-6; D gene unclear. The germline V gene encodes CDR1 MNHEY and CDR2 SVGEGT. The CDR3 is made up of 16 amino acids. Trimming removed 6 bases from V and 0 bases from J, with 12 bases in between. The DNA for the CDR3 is TGTGCCAGCAGCGTAGTTGCGAGCTCCTATAATTCACCCCTCCACTTT. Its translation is CASSVVASSYNSPLHF.